This T cell receptor (beta chain) was captured by sequencing in a study of T cells in Graves' hyperthyroidism and ophthalmopathy. The CDR3 consists of 16 residues. With V trimmed by 5 bases and J by 4 bases, 9 bases remained unmatched. Patients were excluded because of uncontrolled infection, other autoimmune disease, pregnancy or lactation. Source material for PBMCs was less than 12 ml fresh peripheral blood. This clonotype was counted at least ten times. TCR beta CDR3 sequences were amplified from RNA transcripts. When the TCR CDR3 underwent first-round RT-PCR, the HTBI primer set was used. TCRdb re-derived calls from the multiplex PCR reads in MiXCR, one entry per CDR3 protein. This table holds 400,000 to 500,000 distinct CDR3 sequences, about an eighth found once.

The receptor comes from a woman aged 18-30 years with Graves' hyperthyroidism. The specimen was blood. This sequence joins TRBV12-3 or TRBV12-4 and TRBJ1-5, with TRBD1 matching over 9 bases. CDR3 loop: CASSHRGRSGNQPQHF. In DNA, the CDR3 is TGTGCCAGCAGTCACAGGGGGCGGTCAGGGAATCAGCCCCAGCATTTT.